This T cell receptor (beta chain) was captured in a study of blood T cell repertoires in COVID-19. A note on this clone: Other DNA sequences from this sample encode an identical CDR3 as well.

Produced via immunoSEQ multiplex PCR; TCRdb's table is partial and in-frame only. Here the sample spans roughly 200,000 clones, about 85% being singletons. Germline V gene data show CDR1 as GTSNPN and CDR2 as SVGIG (reference sequence). The CDR3 has 11 residues. V was cut by 2 bases and J by 7 bases, with 6 bases left in between. This sequence joins TRBV30 and TRBJ2-1, with D uncertain. The specimen was peripheral blood. The sequence was collected from a woman between 55 and 75 years old with acute or convalescent COVID-19. The CDR3 here is CAWSPRNEQFF. The DNA for the CDR3 is TGTGCCTGGAGTCCGCGTAATGAGCAGTTCTTC.